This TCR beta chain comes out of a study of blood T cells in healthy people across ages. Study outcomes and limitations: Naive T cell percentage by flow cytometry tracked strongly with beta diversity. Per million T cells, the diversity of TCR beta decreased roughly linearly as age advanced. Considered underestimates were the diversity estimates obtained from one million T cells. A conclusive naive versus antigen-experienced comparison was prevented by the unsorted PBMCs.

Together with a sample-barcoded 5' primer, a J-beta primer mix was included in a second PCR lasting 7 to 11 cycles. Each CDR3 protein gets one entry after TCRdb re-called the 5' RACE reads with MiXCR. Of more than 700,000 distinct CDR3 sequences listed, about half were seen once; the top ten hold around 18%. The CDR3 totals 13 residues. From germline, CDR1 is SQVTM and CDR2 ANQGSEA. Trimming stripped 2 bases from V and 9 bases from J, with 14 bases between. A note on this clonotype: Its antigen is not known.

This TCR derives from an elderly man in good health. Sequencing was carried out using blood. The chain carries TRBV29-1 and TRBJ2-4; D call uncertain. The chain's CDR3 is CSVEQSPDGIQYF. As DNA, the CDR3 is TGCAGCGTTGAACAGAGCCCCGATGGCATTCAGTACTTC. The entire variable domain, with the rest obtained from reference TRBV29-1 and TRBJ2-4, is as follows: SAVISQKPSRDICQRGTSLTIQCQVDSQVTMMFWYRQQPGQSLTLIATANQGSEATYESGFVIDKFPISRPNLTFSTLTVSNMSPEDSSIYLCSVEQSPDGIQYFGAGTRLSVL.